Each of the 26 T cell receptor beta chains below was sequenced from the same sample in a study of blood T cell repertoires in COVID-19. TCRdb's copy holds only in-frame clones and misses some; the assay was immunoSEQ multiplex PCR. The sample shows some 150,000 clones, around 83% of them seen only once. Sequencing was carried out using peripheral blood. These TCRs come from a man aged 40-49 years with acute or convalescent COVID-19.

The chain employs TRBV3-1 (or the pseudogene TRBV3-2) and TRBJ2-2; 7 nucleotides align to TRBD2. The germline V gene has CDR1 LGHDT and CDR2 YNNKEL (reference sequence). The trim removed 2 bases at V and 2 bases at J, leaving 5 bases unmatched. The CDR3 contains 16 residues. In nucleotides, the CDR3 is TGTGCCAGCAGCCAAACTAGCGCAGATAACACCGGGGAGCTGTTTTTT. Residues: CASSQTSADNTGELFF.

The chain is built from TRBV7-2 and TRBJ2-1; 7 nucleotides align to TRBD1. Germline lookup yields CDR1 SGHTA and CDR2 FQGNSA. CDR3 length: 15 residues. The V and J ends lost 5 bases and 1 base, in that order; junction bases with no gene match: 5. CDR3 sequence (DNA): TGTGCCAGCAGCCCCGACAGGGCTTCCTACAATGAGCAGTTCTTC. This sequence encodes CASSPDRASYNEQFF.

This clone was observed once. The chain is built from TRBV18 and TRBJ1-6, with TRBD1 identical over 7 bases. Germline assignment: CDR1 KGHSH and CDR2 LQKENI. This CDR3 has 16 residues. The V segment lost 5 bases and the J segment 10 bases; nucleotides outside the gene matches: 14. CDR3 sequence: CASSETSGGRQSPLHF. CDR3 nucleotides: TGTGCCAGCTCAGAAACCTCAGGGGGGAGACAGTCACCCCTCCACTTT.

This clone was detected a few times. The genes are TRBV30 and TRBJ1-5; no reliable D call. The V gene's germline CDR1 is GTSNPN and CDR2 SVGIG (reference sequence). CDR3 length equals 13 residues. Deletions cut 4 bases from V and 7 bases from J, with 14 bases between. The CDR3 sequence is CAWTAAGGQPQHF. The CDR3 DNA follows: TGTGCCTGGACGGCCGCTGGCGGCCAGCCCCAGCATTTT.

The gene calls are TRBV18 and TRBJ1-1; unclear D gene. Deletions cut 2 bases from V and 1 base from J, with 5 bases between. The CDR3 totals 13 residues. Germline V lookup: CDR1 KGHSH, CDR2 LQKENI. The chain's CDR3 is CASSPSKNTEAFF. For the CDR3, the DNA is TGTGCCAGCTCACCAAGCAAGAACACTGAAGCTTTCTTT.

The chain combines TRBV6-2 or TRBV6-3 with TRBJ2-5; 9 bases are shared with TRBD2. Germline CDR1 reads MNHEY; CDR2 reads SVGEGT. This CDR3 spans 16 amino acids. Trimming at V came to 0 bases and at J to 0 bases, leaving 2 bases not matched to a gene. CDR3 bases: TGTGCCAGCAGTTACTCTAAGCGGGGGGACCAAGAGACCCAGTACTTC. Its translation is CASSYSKRGDQETQYF.

The table lists this clone with a few counts. The chain recombines TRBV9 with TRBJ2-5, with TRBD2 matching over 7 bases. The J segment lost 1 base and the V segment lost 4 bases, leaving 4 bases of the junction unmatched. The CDR3 is 14 residues long. CDR1 SGDLS and CDR2 YYNGEE come from the germline V gene. The DNA for the CDR3 is TGTGCCAGCAGCCCCAGACTAGCCCAAGAGACCCAGTACTTC. Protein product: CASSPRLAQETQYF.

V gene TRBV6-5 combines with J gene TRBJ1-2, with 7 bases lining up with TRBD1. This CDR3 region has 13 residues. The V gene end was trimmed by 6 bases and the J gene end by 8 bases; junction bases not matched to a gene: 9. Germline V lookup: CDR1 MNHEY, CDR2 SVGAGI. CDR3 in amino acids: CASSPGTVWGYTF. CDR3 in DNA: TGTGCCAGCAGCCCCGGGACAGTATGGGGCTACACCTTC.

The chain recombines TRBV10-3 with TRBJ2-5; 7 bases fit TRBD1. The V segment lost 10 bases and the J segment 0 bases; nucleotides outside the gene matches: 11. The germline CDR1 and CDR2 sequences are ENHRY and SYGVKD. This CDR3 spans 15 amino acids. Here the CDR3 reads CATGDRVGYQETQYF. As DNA, the CDR3 is TGTGCCACCGGAGACAGGGTCGGGTACCAAGAGACCCAGTACTTC.

The chain links TRBV11-2 to TRBJ2-5, with TRBD1 matching 8 bases. Germline assignment: CDR1 SGHAT and CDR2 FQNNGV. The CDR3 spans 16 residues. The ends lost 0 bases at V and 5 bases at J; junction bases unmatched: 8. The CDR3 region is CASSLDSGGGWETQYF. In DNA, the CDR3 is TGTGCCAGCAGCTTAGACTCAGGGGGCGGTTGGGAGACCCAGTACTTC.

V and J are TRBV2 and TRBJ2-1, with a weak D call TRBD1 (6 bases). The CDR3 sequence is 13 residues long. The germline CDR1 and CDR2 sequences are SNHLY and FYNNEI. V shed 5 bases and J shed 5 bases, with 10 bases lying between them. The chain's CDR3 is CASSQDSNNEQFF. The CDR3 DNA reads TGTGCCAGCAGTCAGGACAGTAACAATGAGCAGTTCTTC.

The chain couples TRBV7-2 to TRBJ2-5; 11 positions agree with TRBD2. The CDR3 consists of 16 residues. CDR1 SGHTA and CDR2 FQGNSA come from the germline V gene. V was pared by 5 bases and J by 4 bases, with 9 bases of the junction left unmatched. CDR3 coding DNA: TGTGCCAGCAGCCTTGGGACTAGCGGACGACGAGAGACCCAGTACTTC. Translating gives CASSLGTSGRRETQYF.

The CDR3 bases are TGTGCCAGCAGTTCGGAGCGGGGGACAGATACGCAGTATTTT. Protein sequence: CASSSERGTDTQYF. The chain has TRBV27 and TRBJ2-3; TRBD2 agrees at 8 bases. This CDR3 has 14 residues. Germline loops: CDR1 MNHEY, CDR2 SMNVEV (reference sequence). The V and J ends lost 4 bases and 3 bases, in that order; junction bases with no gene match: 3.

The chain is built from TRBV27 and TRBJ1-5; 7 nucleotides match TRBD1. The J segment lost 0 bases and the V segment lost 7 bases, leaving 9 bases of the junction unmatched. The CDR3 has 16 residues. CDR1 and CDR2 from the germline V gene are MNHEY and SMNVEV (reference sequence). The CDR3 loop reads CASNPTGTFSNQPQHF. Written as DNA, the CDR3 is TGTGCCAGCAACCCGACAGGGACTTTTAGCAATCAGCCCCAGCATTTT.

This chain links TRBV6-4 with TRBJ2-2; tentatively, D is TRBD2 (6 bases). Germline CDR1 MRHNA, CDR2 SNTAGT. Trimming shortened V by 0 bases and J by 4 bases, and 9 bases separated the two germline ends. There are 15 residues in the CDR3. CDR3 in DNA: TGTGCCAGCAGTGACTCGACGGGGGTCACCGGGGAGCTGTTTTTT. This sequence encodes CASSDSTGVTGELFF.

For this clone: In the same sample, other DNA sequences code for this CDR3. The V call is TRBV6-5, the J call TRBJ1-5; unclear D gene. Trimming left V 5 bases short and J 2 bases short, with 10 bases between. The CDR3 has 14 residues. Germline lookup yields CDR1 MNHEY and CDR2 SVGAGI. The CDR3 DNA reads TGTGCCAGCAGTAACCTAGATGGCAATCAGCCCCAGCATTTT. This sequence encodes CASSNLDGNQPQHF.

In its sample, this clone was seen once. The chain links TRBV9 to TRBJ2-7; the match to TRBD1 covers 8 bases. This CDR3 region has 15 residues. Germline-derived CDR1 and CDR2 are SGDLS and YYNGEE. After removal of 3 bases from V and 3 bases from J, the junction contained 8 bases not matched to a gene. CDR3 in DNA: TGTGCCAGCAGCGCTTCAGGACAGGGAGTCTACGAGCAGTACTTC. As protein: CASSASGQGVYEQYF.

The chain links TRBV6-2 or TRBV6-3 to TRBJ2-7; 9 nucleotides line up with TRBD1. This CDR3 is built from 15 residues. The trim removed 0 bases at V and 7 bases at J, leaving 7 bases unmatched. CDR1 and CDR2 (germline): MNHEY, SVGEGT. In DNA form, the CDR3 reads TGTGCCAGCAGTTACTCGAAACAGGGGGCTTGGGAGCAGTACTTC. Translated, it gives CASSYSKQGAWEQYF.

This clone was seen a few times. The chain employs TRBV30 and TRBJ2-7, with 9 positions matching TRBD1. Germline V gives CDR1 GTSNPN, CDR2 SVGIG (reference sequence). The CDR3 runs to 12 residues. J was trimmed by 3 bases and V by 8 bases; bases with no gene match: 5. CDR3 sequence: CAVRTGVYEQYF. In DNA, the CDR3 is TGTGCCGTCAGGACAGGGGTCTACGAGCAGTACTTC.

This rearrangement joins TRBV10-3 to TRBJ1-1, with 8 bases matching TRBD1. The CDR3 is 13 amino acids. Germline CDR1 is ENHRY and CDR2 is SYGVKD. Germline trimming cut 8 bases from V and 6 bases from J; bases unmatched to any gene: 8. The CDR3 protein is CAISGQGRAEAFF. The DNA of the CDR3 is TGTGCCATCTCAGGACAGGGTCGCGCTGAAGCTTTCTTT.

The rearrangement uses TRBV18 and TRBJ2-3, with D maybe TRBD2 (5 bases). V lost 2 bases and J 2 bases, leaving 5 bases between the germline ends. CDR3 length: 13 amino acids. The germline gives CDR1 KGHSH, CDR2 LQKENI. DNA for the CDR3: TGTGCCAGCTCACCAGGACTCACAGATACGCAGTATTTT. Translated: CASSPGLTDTQYF.

This rearrangement joins TRBV2 to TRBJ1-2; D not certain. In germline, CDR1 is SNHLY, CDR2 FYNNEI. V was shortened by 4 bases and J by 0 bases, with 15 bases between the two germline ends. CDR3 length equals 16 residues. The CDR3 DNA reads TGTGCCAGCAGTGGAGAACGGTACCCAACTAACTATGGCTACACCTTC. It is translated as CASSGERYPTNYGYTF. Supplemented by reference TRBV2 and TRBJ1-2, the full variable domain reads EPEVTQTPSHQVTQMGQEVILRCVPISNHLYFYWYRQILGQKVEFLVSFYNNEISEKSEIFDDQFSVERPDGSNFTLKIRSTKLEDSAMYFCASSGERYPTNYGYTFGSGTRLTVV.

This chain connects TRBV5-8 to TRBJ2-4, with D perhaps matching TRBD1 (6 bases). Trimming removed 7 bases from V and 0 bases from J, with 14 bases in between. Germline values: CDR1 SGHTS, CDR2 YDEGEE. This CDR3 spans 15 amino acids. DNA of the CDR3: TGTGCCAGCCGCCTAGGGGGTCTAGCCAAAAACATTCAGTACTTC. Encoded protein: CASRLGGLAKNIQYF. Based on the CDR3 plus reference TRBV5-8 and TRBJ2-4, the full variable domain is EAGVTQSPTHLIKTRGQQATLRCSPISGHTSVYWYQQALGLGLQFLLWYDEGEERNRGNFPPRFSGRQFPNYSSELNVNALELEDSALYLCASRLGGLAKNIQYFGAGTRLSVL.

J is TRBJ1-1 and V is TRBV5-1, with 7 bases fitting TRBD1. CDR1 and CDR2 from the germline V gene are SGHRS and YFSETQ. Trimming took 3 bases from V and 6 from J; bases not matched to a gene: 11. The CDR3 runs 15 residues. The chain's CDR3 is CASSSIDRVGPEAFF. For the CDR3, the DNA is TGCGCCAGCAGCTCCATTGACAGGGTGGGTCCTGAAGCTTTCTTT. Drawing the rest from reference TRBV5-1 and TRBJ1-1, the complete variable domain is KAGVTQTPRYLIKTRGQQVTLSCSPISGHRSVSWYQQTPGQGLQFLFEYFSETQRNKGNFPGRFSGRQFSNSRSEMNVSTLELGDSALYLCASSSIDRVGPEAFFGQGTRLTVV.

The chain combines TRBV6-5 with TRBJ1-5; TRBD1 is a possible D gene (6 bases). Trimming stripped 4 bases from V and 5 bases from J, with 9 bases between. Germline CDR1 MNHEY, CDR2 SVGAGI. The CDR3 spans 13 residues. Here the CDR3 DNA reads TGTGCCAGCAGTTTTGACAGGTATCAGCCCCAGCATTTT. Protein: CASSFDRYQPQHF.

The J gene is TRBJ2-1, the V gene TRBV2; 8 positions agree with TRBD2. After removal of 9 bases from V and 10 bases from J, the junction contained 14 bases not matched to a gene. CDR3 length: 14 amino acids. Germline V gene lookup returns CDR1 SNHLY and CDR2 FYNNEI. CDR3 coding DNA: TGTGCCAGGGGGCCCGGACTAGCAGTCGGAGAGCAGTTCTTC. This sequence encodes CARGPGLAVGEQFF.